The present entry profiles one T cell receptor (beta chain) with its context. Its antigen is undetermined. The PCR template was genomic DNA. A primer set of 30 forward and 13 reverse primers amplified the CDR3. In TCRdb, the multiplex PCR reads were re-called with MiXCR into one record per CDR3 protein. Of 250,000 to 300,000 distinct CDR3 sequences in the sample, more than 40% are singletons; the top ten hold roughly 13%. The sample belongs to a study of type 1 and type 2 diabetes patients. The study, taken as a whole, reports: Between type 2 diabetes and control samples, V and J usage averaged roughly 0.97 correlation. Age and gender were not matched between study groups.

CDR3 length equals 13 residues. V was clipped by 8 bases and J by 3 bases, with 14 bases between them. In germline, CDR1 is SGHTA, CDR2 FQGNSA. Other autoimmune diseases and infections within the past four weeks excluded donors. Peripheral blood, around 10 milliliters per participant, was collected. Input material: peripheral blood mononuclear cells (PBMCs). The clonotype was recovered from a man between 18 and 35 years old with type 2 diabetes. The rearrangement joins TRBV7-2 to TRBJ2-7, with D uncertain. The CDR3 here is CASRVAPHYEQYF. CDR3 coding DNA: TGTGCCAGCCGCGTCGCCCCCCACTACGAGCAGTACTTC.